The clone carrying this T cell receptor (beta chain) showed up just once. As yet, its antigen is unknown. Germline values: CDR1 SGDLS, CDR2 YYNGEE. V shed 2 bases, J shed 5 bases, and the junction held 6 bases outside the gene matches. The CDR3 sequence is 15 residues long. The data belong to a study of shared clonotypes between healthy human individuals. Whole-study findings and limits: Represented diversity (both genetic and exposure-history) was limited by the small number of donors. Apart from blood, nothing was sampled; tissue repertoires likely differ. Sequencing depth was predicted to influence how clonotypes are shared among donors.

Sequenced by immunoSEQ multiplex PCR; TCRdb stores in-frame clones only, minus some. This sample carries around 100,000 clones, 67% of them seen once, and the ten largest clones take around 24%. The V and J genes are TRBV9 and TRBJ2-3; 9 positions agree with TRBD2. The clonotype was recovered from a woman aged 25 to 39 in good health. The sequencing sample was made of memory CD8+ T cells sorted from blood. Subset of the sample: CD45RO+ cells pooled with CCR7-negative TemRA cells. The CDR3 spells CASSVGLAQEDTQYF. CDR3 DNA sequence: TGTGCCAGCAGCGTTGGACTAGCGCAGGAAGATACGCAGTATTTT.